This T cell receptor beta chain was found in a study of blood T cells in healthy people across ages. Germline assignment: CDR1 SEHNR and CDR2 FQNEAQ (reference sequence). This CDR3 region has 15 residues. Study-level results: Naive T cell percentage showed a strong correlation with TCR beta diversity.

This clonotype came up a few times. Its antigen is not known. Alongside a J-beta primer mix, a sample-barcoded 5' primer served in a second PCR lasting about 7 to 11 cycles. TCRdb recomputed calls from the 5' RACE reads with MiXCR, one row per CDR3 protein. The table lists around 990,000 distinct CDR3 sequences, approximately 38% of them singletons. The specimen sequenced was blood. The clonotype originates from a man younger than 30 in good health. The chain has TRBV7-9 and TRBJ2-7; 11 bases align to TRBD2. The J call may be in error: the DNA end matches TRBJ2-5 better. For the CDR3, the DNA is TGTGCCAGCAGCTTCCTAGCGGGGGGAGTTGAGACCCAGTACTTC. It translates to CASSFLAGGVETQYF.